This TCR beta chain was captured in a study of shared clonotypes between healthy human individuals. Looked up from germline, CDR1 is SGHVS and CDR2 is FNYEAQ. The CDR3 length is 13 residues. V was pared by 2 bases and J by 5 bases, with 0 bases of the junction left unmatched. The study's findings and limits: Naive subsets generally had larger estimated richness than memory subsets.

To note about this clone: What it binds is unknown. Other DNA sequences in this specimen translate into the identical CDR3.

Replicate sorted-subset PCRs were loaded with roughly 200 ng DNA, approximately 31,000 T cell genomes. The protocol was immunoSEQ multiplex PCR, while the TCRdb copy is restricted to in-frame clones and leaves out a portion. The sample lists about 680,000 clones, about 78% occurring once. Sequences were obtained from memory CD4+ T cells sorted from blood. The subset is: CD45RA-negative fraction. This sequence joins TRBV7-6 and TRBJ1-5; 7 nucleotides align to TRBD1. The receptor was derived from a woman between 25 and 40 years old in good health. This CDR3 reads CASSLQGDQPQHF. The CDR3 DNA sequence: TGTGCCAGCAGCTTACAGGGGGATCAGCCCCAGCATTTT.